This T cell receptor (beta chain) was found in a study of technical replicates of blood from a few donors. Details on this clone: The conserved phenylalanine or tryptophan is not found at the CDR3 terminus, so this likely reflects a read error. The DNA is left out, because the CDR3 cannot be placed on it with certainty; the CDR3 is given as TCRdb lists it.

Measured with immunoSEQ multiplex PCR; TCRdb has only the in-frame clones, and not every one. The sample contains 78,000 or so clones, 91% of which appear only once. Including both end residues, the CDR3 is 8 amino acids long. Per the germline V gene, CDR1 is SGHRS and CDR2 is YFSETQ. The V call is TRBV5-1, the J call TRBJ1-1. This clonotype was obtained from a human donor in good health. Some clones in this sample may be carry-over from other donors' samples. Sample: T cells isolated from PBMCs. The CDR3 reads CASSLTAG.